Listed here are 5 T cell receptor beta chains from one sample, sequenced in a study of T cells in Graves' hyperthyroidism and ophthalmopathy. From RNA transcripts, TCR beta CDR3 regions were amplified. HTBI primers drove first-round RT-PCR of the TCR CDR3. In TCRdb, the multiplex PCR reads were re-called with MiXCR into one record per CDR3 protein. The repertoire consists of about 510,000 distinct CDR3 sequences, with around 15% occurring once and the leading ten covering roughly 14%. The sequencing input was blood. Receptors were obtained from a woman in her 40s with Graves' hyperthyroidism.

The chain recombines TRBV2 with TRBJ1-3, with D possibly TRBD1 on 5 matching bases. This CDR3 spans 16 amino acids. The germline V and J ends were trimmed by 7 bases and 4 bases, with 20 bases remaining between them. CDR1 and CDR2 (germline): SNHLY, FYNNEI. CDR3 DNA: TGTGCCAGCAATCAAAGCCAGGGAATACAAGGAAACACCATATATTTT. As protein: CASNQSQGIQGNTIYF. The full variable domain, in which reference TRBV2 and TRBJ1-3 provide the parts outside the CDR3, is EPEVTQTPSHQVTQMGQEVILRCVPISNHLYFYWYRQILGQKVEFLVSFYNNEISEKSEIFDDQFSVERPDGSNFTLKIRSTKLEDSAMYFCASNQSQGIQGNTIYFGEGSWLTVV.

This clonotype was counted a few times. The rearrangement links TRBV20-1 to TRBJ1-6; D possibly corresponds to TRBD1 (5 bases). Trimming cost V 1 base and J 8 bases, with 15 bases left between them. This CDR3 has 15 amino acids. Per germline, CDR1 DFQATT and CDR2 SNEGSKA (reference sequence). For the CDR3, the DNA is TGCAGTGCTAGAGGGGGCTCCCGGGGCGATTCACCCCTCCACTTT. Translation: CSARGGSRGDSPLHF.

In this sample, this clonotype turned up many times. The J gene is TRBJ2-7, the V gene TRBV3-1; the D is unclear. The CDR3 has 14 amino acids. Germline CDR1 and CDR2: LGHDT and YNNKEL (reference sequence). V was cut by 1 base and J by 2 bases, with 9 bases left in between. The CDR3 DNA reads as TGTGCCAGCAGCCAAGGCACCATGGCCTACGAGCAGTACTTC. Translating gives CASSQGTMAYEQYF.

Only one count was recorded for this clonotype. V and J are TRBV20-1 and TRBJ1-2; D unresolved. V lost 0 bases, J lost 4 bases, and 6 bases lay in between. CDR3 size: 12 residues. Germline assignment: CDR1 DFQATT and CDR2 SNEGSKA (reference sequence). The CDR3 spells CSARELSYGYTF. The CDR3 DNA reads TGCAGTGCTAGAGAGCTGAGCTATGGCTACACCTTC.

This clonotype has ten or more counts. The genes are TRBV24-1 and TRBJ2-1; 9 bases fit TRBD2. The V segment lost 7 bases and the J segment 0 bases; nucleotides outside the gene matches: 3. Per germline, CDR1 KGHDR and CDR2 SFDVKD. This CDR3 region has 15 residues. CDR3 sequence: CATSGTSHSYNEQFF. CDR3 nucleotide sequence: TGTGCCACCAGCGGGACTAGCCACTCCTACAATGAGCAGTTCTTC.